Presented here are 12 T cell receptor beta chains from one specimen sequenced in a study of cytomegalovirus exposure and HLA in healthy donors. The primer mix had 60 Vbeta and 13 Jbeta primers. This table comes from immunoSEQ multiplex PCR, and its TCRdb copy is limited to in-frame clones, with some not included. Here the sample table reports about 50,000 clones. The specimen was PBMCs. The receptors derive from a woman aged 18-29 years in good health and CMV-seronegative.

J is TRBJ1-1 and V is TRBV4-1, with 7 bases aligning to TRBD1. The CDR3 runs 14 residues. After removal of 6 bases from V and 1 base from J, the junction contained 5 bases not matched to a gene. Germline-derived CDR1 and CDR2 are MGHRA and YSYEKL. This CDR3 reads CASRDRASNTEAFF. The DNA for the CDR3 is TGCGCCAGCAGAGACAGGGCGTCGAACACTGAAGCTTTCTTT.

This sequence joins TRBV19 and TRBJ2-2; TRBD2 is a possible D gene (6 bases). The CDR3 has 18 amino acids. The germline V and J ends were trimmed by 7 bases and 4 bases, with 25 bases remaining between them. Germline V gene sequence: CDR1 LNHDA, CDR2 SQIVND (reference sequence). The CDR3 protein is CASTTGYSFLGSTGELFF. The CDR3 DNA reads TGTGCCAGTACCACAGGCTACTCATTCCTCGGGAGCACCGGGGAGCTGTTTTTT.

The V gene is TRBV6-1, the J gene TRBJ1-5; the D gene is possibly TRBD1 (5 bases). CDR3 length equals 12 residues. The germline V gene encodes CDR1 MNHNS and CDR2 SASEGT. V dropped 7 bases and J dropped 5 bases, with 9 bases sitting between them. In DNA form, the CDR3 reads TGTGCCAGCACTCAGGGTCATCAGCCCCAGCATTTT. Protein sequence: CASTQGHQPQHF.

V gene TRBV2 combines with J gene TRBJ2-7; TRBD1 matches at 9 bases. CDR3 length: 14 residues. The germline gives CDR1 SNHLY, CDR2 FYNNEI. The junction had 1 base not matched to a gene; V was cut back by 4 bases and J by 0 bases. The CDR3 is CASSGQGVSYEQYF. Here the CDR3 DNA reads TGTGCCAGCAGTGGACAGGGGGTCTCCTACGAGCAGTACTTC.

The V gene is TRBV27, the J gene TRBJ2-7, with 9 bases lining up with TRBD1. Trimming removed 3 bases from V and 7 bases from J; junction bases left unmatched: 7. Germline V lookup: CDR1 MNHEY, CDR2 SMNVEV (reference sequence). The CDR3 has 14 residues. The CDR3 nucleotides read TGTGCCAGCAGTTTTAACGACAGGGGGAGGGAGCAGTACTTC. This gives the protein CASSFNDRGREQYF.

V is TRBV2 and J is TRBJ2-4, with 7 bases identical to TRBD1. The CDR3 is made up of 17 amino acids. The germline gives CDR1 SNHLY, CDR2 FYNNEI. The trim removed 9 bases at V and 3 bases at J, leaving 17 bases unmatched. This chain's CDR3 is CARGPRGQSSVKNIQYF. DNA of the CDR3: TGTGCCAGGGGGCCGAGGGGACAGTCCTCGGTCAAAAACATTCAGTACTTC.

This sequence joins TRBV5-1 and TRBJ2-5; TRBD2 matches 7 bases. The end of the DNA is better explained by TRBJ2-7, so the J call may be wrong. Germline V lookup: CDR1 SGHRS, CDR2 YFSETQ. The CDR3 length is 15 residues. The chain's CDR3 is CASSIGQRGVYEQYF. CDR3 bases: TGCGCCAGCAGCATTGGACAACGGGGGGTCTACGAGCAGTACTTC.

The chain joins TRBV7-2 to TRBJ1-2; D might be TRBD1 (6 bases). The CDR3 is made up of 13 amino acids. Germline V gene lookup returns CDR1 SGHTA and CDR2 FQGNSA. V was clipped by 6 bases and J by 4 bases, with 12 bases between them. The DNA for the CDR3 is TGTGCCAGCAGTTCCGACAGGCCCTATGGCTACACCTTC. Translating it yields CASSSDRPYGYTF.

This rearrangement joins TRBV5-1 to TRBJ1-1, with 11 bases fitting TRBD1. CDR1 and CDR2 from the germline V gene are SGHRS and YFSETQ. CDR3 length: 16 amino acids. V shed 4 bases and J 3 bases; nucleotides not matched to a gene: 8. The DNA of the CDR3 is TGCGCCAGCAGCCTATGGACAGGGGGCGATGACACTGAAGCTTTCTTT. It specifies CASSLWTGGDDTEAFF.

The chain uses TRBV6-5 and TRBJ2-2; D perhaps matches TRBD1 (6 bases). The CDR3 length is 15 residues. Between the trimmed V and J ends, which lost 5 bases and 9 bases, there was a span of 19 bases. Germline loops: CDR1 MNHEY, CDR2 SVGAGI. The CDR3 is CASSRTQGEVRELFF. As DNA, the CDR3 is TGTGCCAGCAGTCGCACACAGGGTGAAGTCCGGGAGCTGTTTTTT.

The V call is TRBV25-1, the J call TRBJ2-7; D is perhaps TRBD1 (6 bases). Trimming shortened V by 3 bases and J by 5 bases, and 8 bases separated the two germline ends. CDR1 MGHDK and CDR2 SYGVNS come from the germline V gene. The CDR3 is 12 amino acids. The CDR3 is CASSDRDNEQYF. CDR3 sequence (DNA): TGTGCCAGCAGTGACAGGGACAACGAGCAGTACTTC.

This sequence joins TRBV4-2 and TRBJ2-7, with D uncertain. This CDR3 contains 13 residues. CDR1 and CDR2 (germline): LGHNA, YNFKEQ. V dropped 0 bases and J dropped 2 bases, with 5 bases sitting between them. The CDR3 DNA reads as TGTGCCAGCAGCCAAGATCTCCCCTACGAGCAGTACTTC. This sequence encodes CASSQDLPYEQYF.